This is a list of T cell receptor beta chains from one sample in a study of PD-1 blockade in classical Hodgkin lymphoma. The assay was immunoSEQ multiplex PCR, and TCRdb's table has in-frame clones only and misses some. The sample includes about 25,000 clones, 94% of them seen just once. Material: peripheral blood mononuclear cells (PBMCs). The receptors originated from a human donor with classical Hodgkin lymphoma. Both conserved end residues are part of each CDR3. D genes are given only for firm matches. Size is stated for part of the rows, as once, few or many counts, or as a class when the clone is expanded.

V,D,size,J,CDR3,DNA
TRBV6-1,.,.,TRBJ1-1,CASSEGWVAEAFF,TGTGCCAGCAGTGAAGGATGGGTGGCTGAAGCTTTCTTT
TRBV27,.,.,TRBJ2-3,CASRTPAGYTQYF,TGTGCCAGCAGGACCCCCGCGGGGTATACGCAGTATTTT
TRBV6-1,TRBD2,few,TRBJ2-2,CASSALGRGATGELFF,TGTGCCAGCAGTGCCCTGGGGCGGGGGGCGACCGGGGAGCTGTTTTTT
TRBV6-1,TRBD1,.,TRBJ1-4,CASYYRDRYNEKLFF,TGTGCCAGCTACTACCGGGACAGGTATAATGAAAAACTGTTTTTT
TRBV5-4,TRBD1,.,TRBJ2-1,CASSSGTGKNEQFF,TGTGCCAGCAGCTCCGGGACAGGGAAAAATGAGCAGTTCTTC
TRBV25-1,.,.,TRBJ1-4,CASSELTRGRANEKLFF,TGTGCCAGCAGTGAATTAACCCGGGGCAGGGCTAATGAAAAACTGTTTTTT
TRBV7-2,TRBD1,.,TRBJ2-7,CASRPTGFSYEQYF,TGTGCCAGCAGACCGACAGGGTTCTCCTACGAGCAGTACTTC
TRBV7-2,.,.,TRBJ1-2,CASSAPGPGKGYTF,TGTGCCAGCAGCGCACCGGGACCGGGGAAAGGCTACACCTTC
TRBV7-9,.,once,TRBJ1-2,CASSPPAAGLYGYTF,TGTGCCAGCAGCCCTCCCGCCGCAGGCCTCTATGGCTACACCTTC
TRBV28,TRBD2,.,TRBJ2-7,CASSLFGGGRSGEQYF,TGTGCCAGCAGTTTATTTGGGGGAGGGAGATCGGGCGAGCAGTACTTC
TRBV30,.,.,TRBJ2-7,CAWSFARGDYEQYF,TGTGCCTGGAGTTTTGCTAGAGGGGACTACGAGCAGTACTTC
TRBV9,.,.,TRBJ2-2,CASSVLSGSTGELFF,TGTGCCAGCAGCGTCCTATCTGGAAGCACCGGGGAGCTGTTTTTT
TRBV4-3,TRBD2,.,TRBJ2-1,CASSQVASGTEQFF,TGCGCCAGCAGCCAAGTGGCTAGCGGAACTGAGCAGTTCTTC
TRBV5-6,.,.,TRBJ1-4,CASSFWGRDEKLFF,TGTGCCAGCAGCTTCTGGGGGAGGGACGAAAAACTGTTTTTT
TRBV18,.,once,TRBJ2-3,CASSPPGRSDTQYF,TGTGCCAGCTCACCCCCCGGGAGATCAGATACGCAGTATTTT
TRBV18,TRBD2,.,TRBJ2-7,CASSPGTSGGEQYF,TGTGCCAGCTCACCCGGGACTAGCGGGGGCGAGCAGTACTTC
TRBV7-9,.,once,TRBJ1-2,CASSRDGVQGGYTF,TGTGCCAGCAGTCGAGACGGGGTACAGGGTGGCTACACCTTC
TRBV5-6,.,.,TRBJ1-2,CASGVGYGYTF,TGTGCCAGCGGTGTTGGCTATGGCTACACCTTC
TRBV30,.,once,TRBJ2-7,CAWSRKGLAYEQYF,TGTGCCTGGAGTCGGAAGGGGTTGGCCTACGAGCAGTACTTC
TRBV10-2,TRBD1,.,TRBJ2-7,CASRDRETSYEQYF,TGCGCCAGCAGGGACAGGGAGACCTCCTACGAGCAGTACTTC
TRBV2,.,.,TRBJ1-1,CASSSPNTEAFF,TGTGCCAGCAGTTCACCGAACACTGAAGCTTTCTTT
TRBV9,.,.,TRBJ1-1,CASSENLGTGTNTEAFF,TGTGCCAGTAGCGAAAACCTGGGAACAGGGACGAACACTGAAGCTTTCTTT